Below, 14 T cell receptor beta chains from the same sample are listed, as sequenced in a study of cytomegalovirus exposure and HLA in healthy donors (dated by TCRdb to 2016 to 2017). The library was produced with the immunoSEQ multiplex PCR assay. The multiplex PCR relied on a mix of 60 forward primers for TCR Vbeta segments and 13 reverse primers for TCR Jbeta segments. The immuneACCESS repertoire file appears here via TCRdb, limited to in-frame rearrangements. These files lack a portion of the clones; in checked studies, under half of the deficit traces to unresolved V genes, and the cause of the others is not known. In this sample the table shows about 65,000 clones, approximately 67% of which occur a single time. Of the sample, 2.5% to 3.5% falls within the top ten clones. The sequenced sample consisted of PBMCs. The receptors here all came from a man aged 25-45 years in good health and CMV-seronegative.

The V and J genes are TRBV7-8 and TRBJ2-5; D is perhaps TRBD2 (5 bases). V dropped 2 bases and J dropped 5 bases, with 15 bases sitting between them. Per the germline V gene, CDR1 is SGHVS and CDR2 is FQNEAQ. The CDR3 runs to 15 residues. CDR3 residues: CASSLRAARTETQYF. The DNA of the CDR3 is TGTGCCAGCAGCTTAAGAGCCGCGCGGACTGAGACCCAGTACTTC.

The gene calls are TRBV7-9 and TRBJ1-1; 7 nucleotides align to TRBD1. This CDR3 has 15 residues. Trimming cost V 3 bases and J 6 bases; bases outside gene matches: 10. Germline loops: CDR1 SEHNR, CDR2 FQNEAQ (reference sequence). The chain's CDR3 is CASSFINRGVAEAFF. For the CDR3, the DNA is TGTGCCAGCAGCTTCATCAACAGGGGTGTGGCTGAAGCTTTCTTT.

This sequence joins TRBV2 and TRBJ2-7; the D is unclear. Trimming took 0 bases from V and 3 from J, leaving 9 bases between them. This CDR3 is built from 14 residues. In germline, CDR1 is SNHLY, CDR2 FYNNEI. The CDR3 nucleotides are TGTGCCAGCAGTGAAGCGCCCGAGAGCTACGAGCAGTACTTC. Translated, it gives CASSEAPESYEQYF.

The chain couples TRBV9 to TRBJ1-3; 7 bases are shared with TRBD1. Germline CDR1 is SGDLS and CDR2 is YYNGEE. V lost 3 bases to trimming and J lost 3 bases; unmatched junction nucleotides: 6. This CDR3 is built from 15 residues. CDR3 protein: CASSATGLDGNTIYF. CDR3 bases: TGTGCCAGCAGCGCGACAGGGTTGGATGGAAACACCATATATTTT.

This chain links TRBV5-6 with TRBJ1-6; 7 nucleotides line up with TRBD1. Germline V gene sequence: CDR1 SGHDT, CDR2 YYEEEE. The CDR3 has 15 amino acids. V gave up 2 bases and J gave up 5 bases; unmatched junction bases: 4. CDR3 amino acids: CASSLGQANNSPLHF. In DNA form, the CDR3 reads TGTGCCAGCAGCTTAGGACAGGCCAATAATTCACCCCTCCACTTT. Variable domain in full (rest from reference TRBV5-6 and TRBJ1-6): DAGVTQSPTHLIKTRGQQVTLRCSPKSGHDTVSWYQQALGQGPQFIFQYYEEEERQRGNFPDRFSGHQFPNYSSELNVNALLLGDSALYLCASSLGQANNSPLHFGNGTRLTVT.

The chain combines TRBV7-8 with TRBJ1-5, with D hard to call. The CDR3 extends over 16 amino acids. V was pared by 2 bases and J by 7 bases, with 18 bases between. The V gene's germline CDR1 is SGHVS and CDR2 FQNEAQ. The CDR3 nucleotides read TGTGCCAGCAGCTTAACGTCCGCGGGGAGTAGACAGCCCCAGCATTTT. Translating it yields CASSLTSAGSRQPQHF.

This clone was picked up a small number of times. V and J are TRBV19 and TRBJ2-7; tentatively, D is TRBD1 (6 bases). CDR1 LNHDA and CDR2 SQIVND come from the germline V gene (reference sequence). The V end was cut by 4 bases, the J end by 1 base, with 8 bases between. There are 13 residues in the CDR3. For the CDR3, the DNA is TGTGCCAGTAGTAGACAGGTTTCCTACGAGCAGTACTTC. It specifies CASSRQVSYEQYF.

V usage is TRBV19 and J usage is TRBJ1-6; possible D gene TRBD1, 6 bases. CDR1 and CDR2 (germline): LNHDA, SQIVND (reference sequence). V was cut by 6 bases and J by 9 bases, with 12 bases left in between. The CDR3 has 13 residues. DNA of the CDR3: TGTGCCAGTAGCTGGGACACCCTTTCACCCCTCCACTTT. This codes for CASSWDTLSPLHF.

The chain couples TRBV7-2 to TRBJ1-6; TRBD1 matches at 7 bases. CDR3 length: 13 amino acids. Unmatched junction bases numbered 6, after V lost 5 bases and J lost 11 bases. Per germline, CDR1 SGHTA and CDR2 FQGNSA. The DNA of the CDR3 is TGTGCCAGCAGCCCCGGGACAGTGGCACCCCTCCACTTT. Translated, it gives CASSPGTVAPLHF.

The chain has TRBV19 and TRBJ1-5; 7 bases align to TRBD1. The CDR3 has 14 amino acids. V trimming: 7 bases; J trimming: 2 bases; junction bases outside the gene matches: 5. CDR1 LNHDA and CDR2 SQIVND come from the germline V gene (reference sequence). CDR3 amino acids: CASIPDRGNQPQHF. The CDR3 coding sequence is TGTGCCAGTATCCCCGACAGGGGCAATCAGCCCCAGCATTTT.

The CDR3 nucleotides are TGTGCCAGCAGCGACAGTAGCCAAGAGACCCAGTACTTC. The encoded protein is CASSDSSQETQYF. The chain joins TRBV7-9 to TRBJ2-5; D possibly corresponds to TRBD1 (5 bases). The CDR3 extends over 13 amino acids. Germline CDR1 is SEHNR and CDR2 is FQNEAQ (reference sequence). V shed 5 bases and J shed 1 base, with 8 bases lying between them.

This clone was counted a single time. The CDR3 nucleotides are TGCGCCAGCCAAGGGACTAGCGGGGGCGCCCAGGGGGAGCTGTTTTTT. This sequence encodes CASQGTSGGAQGELFF. The chain is built from TRBV5-1 and TRBJ2-2; 14 nucleotides align to TRBD2. V gave up 7 bases and J gave up 8 bases; unmatched junction bases: 10. The CDR3 sequence is 16 residues long. Germline V gene sequence: CDR1 SGHRS, CDR2 YFSETQ.

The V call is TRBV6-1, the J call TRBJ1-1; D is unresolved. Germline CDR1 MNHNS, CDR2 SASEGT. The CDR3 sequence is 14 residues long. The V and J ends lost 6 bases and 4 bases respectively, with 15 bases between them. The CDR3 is CASRDPGGGTEAFF. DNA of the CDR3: TGTGCCAGCAGAGATCCAGGAGGCGGCACTGAAGCTTTCTTT.

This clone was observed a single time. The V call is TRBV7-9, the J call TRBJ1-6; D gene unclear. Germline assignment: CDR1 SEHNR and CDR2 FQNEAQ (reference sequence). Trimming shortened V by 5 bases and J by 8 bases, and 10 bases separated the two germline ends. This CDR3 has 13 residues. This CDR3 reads CASSRGIDSPLHF. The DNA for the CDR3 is TGTGCCAGCAGCCGCGGGATCGATTCACCCCTCCACTTT.